The source of this T cell receptor (beta chain) is a study of cytomegalovirus exposure and HLA in healthy donors. In the study overall: Among the approximately 370 donors who were genotyped, approximately 83% fell in the genetic ancestry cluster that is associated with self-reported Caucasian donors. General study results and limits: It was reported in a later analysis that an Asian-associated ancestry cluster showed fewer N-insertions than the 666-donor mean. Presence/absence analyses treated sequencing depth as roughly uniform across donors. Based on reports, TCR beta sequences accurately predicted HLA-A and HLA-B alleles for most subjects.

For this clone: Its target is not known.

This CDR3 has 12 residues. CDR1 and CDR2 from the germline V gene are LNHDA and SQIVND (reference sequence). Trimming pared 7 bases from V and 6 bases from J, leaving 10 bases between. The PCR ran on 60 Vbeta and 13 Jbeta primers. Only in-frame clones appear in the TCRdb table, and some are missing; sequencing was by immunoSEQ multiplex PCR. Of 100,000 to 150,000 clones listed, about 10% are singletons. Sequenced: PBMCs. This TCR was sampled from a woman under 30 in good health and CMV-seropositive. This chain uses TRBV19 with TRBJ1-5, with unresolved D. CDR3 coding DNA: TGTGCCAGTAATGAGGGAAGTCAGCCCCAGCATTTT. It translates to CASNEGSQPQHF.